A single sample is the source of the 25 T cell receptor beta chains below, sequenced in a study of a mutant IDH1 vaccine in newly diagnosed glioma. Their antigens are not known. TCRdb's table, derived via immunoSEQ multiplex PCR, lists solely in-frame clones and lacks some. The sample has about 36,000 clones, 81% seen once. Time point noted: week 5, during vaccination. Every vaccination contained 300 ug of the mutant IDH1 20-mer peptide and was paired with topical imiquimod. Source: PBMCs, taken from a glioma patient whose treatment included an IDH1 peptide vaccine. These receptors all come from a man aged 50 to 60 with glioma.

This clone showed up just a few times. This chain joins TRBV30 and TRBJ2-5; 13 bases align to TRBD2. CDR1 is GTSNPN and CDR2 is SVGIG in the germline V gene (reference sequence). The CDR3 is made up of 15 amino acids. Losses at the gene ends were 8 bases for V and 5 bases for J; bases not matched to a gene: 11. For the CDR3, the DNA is TGTGCCCGGGGCACTAGCGGGGGGGCGGAGGAGACCCAGTACTTC. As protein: CARGTSGGAEETQYF.

CDR3 sequence: CASSLTSGNNEQFF. Written as DNA, the CDR3 is TGTGCCAGCAGCTTAACTAGCGGGAACAATGAGCAGTTCTTC. V usage is TRBV7-3 and J usage is TRBJ2-1, with TRBD2 identical over 8 bases. This CDR3 is 14 amino acids long. The germline V gene has CDR1 SGHTA and CDR2 FQGTGA. J gave up 5 bases and V 0 bases, and 0 bases lay outside the gene matches. The full variable domain, its missing parts supplied by reference TRBV7-3 and TRBJ2-1, is GAGVSQTPSNKVTEKGKYVELRCDPISGHTALYWYRQSLGQGPEFLIYFQGTGAADDSGLPNDRFFAVRPEGSVSTLKIQRTERGDSAVYLCASSLTSGNNEQFFGPGTRLTVL.

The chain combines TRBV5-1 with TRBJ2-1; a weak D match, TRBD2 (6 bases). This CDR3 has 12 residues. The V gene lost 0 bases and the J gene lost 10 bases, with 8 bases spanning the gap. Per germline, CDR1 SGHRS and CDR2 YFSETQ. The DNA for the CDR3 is TGCGCCAGCAGCTTGGGGGACTTCGAGCAGTTCTTC. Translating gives CASSLGDFEQFF.

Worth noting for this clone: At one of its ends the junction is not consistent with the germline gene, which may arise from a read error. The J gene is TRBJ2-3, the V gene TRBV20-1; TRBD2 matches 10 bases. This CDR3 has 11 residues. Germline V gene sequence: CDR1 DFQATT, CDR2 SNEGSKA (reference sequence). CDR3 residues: CSARGAGGHNF. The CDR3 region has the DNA TGCAGTGCTAGGGGAGCGGGGGGGCACAATTTT.

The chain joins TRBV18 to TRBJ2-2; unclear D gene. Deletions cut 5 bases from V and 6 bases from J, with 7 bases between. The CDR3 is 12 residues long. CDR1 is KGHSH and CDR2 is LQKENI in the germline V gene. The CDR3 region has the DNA TGTGCCAGCTCAAGCCCGCCCGGGGAGCTGTTTTTT. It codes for CASSSPPGELFF.

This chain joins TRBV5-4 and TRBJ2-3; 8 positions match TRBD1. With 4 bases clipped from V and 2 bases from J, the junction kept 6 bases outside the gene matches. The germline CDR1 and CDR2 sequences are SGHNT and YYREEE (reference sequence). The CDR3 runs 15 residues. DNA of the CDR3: TGTGCCAGCAGCCAGACAGGGGACCCCACAGATACGCAGTATTTT. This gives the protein CASSQTGDPTDTQYF.

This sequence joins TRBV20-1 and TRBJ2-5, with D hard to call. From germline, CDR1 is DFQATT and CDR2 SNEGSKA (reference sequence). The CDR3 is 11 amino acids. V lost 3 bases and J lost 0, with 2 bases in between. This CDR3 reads CSARNQETQYF. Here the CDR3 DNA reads TGCAGTGCTAGGAACCAAGAGACCCAGTACTTC.

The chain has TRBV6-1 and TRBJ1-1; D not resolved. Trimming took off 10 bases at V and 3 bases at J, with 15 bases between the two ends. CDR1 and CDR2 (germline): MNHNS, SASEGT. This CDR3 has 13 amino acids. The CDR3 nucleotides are TGTGCCATAAAGACCCGGGCCGACACTGAAGCTTTCTTT. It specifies CAIKTRADTEAFF.

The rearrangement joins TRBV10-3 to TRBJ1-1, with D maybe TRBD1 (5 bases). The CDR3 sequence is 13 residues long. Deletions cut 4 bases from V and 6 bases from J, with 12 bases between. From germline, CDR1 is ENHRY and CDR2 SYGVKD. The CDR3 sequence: CAISGTGPSEAFF. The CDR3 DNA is TGTGCCATCAGTGGTACAGGTCCGTCTGAAGCTTTCTTT.

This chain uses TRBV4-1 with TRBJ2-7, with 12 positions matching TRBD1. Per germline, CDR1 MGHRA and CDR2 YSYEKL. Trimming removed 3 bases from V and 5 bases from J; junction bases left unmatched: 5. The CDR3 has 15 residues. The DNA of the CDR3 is TGCGCCAGCAGCCATCCGGGACAGGGGGCGCACGAGCAGTACTTC. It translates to CASSHPGQGAHEQYF.

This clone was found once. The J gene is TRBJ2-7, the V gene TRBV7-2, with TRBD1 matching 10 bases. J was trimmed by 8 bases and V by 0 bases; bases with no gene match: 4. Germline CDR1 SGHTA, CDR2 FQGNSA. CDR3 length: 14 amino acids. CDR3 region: CASSLAGTGVQQYF. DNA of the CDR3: TGTGCCAGCAGCTTAGCCGGGACAGGGGTTCAGCAGTACTTC.

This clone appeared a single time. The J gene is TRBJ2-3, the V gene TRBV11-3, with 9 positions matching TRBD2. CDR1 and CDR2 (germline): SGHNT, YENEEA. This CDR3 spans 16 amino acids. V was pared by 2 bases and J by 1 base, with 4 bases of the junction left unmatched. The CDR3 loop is CASSLRRTSGTDTQYF. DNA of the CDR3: TGTGCCAGCAGCTTAAGGAGGACTAGCGGCACAGATACGCAGTATTTT.

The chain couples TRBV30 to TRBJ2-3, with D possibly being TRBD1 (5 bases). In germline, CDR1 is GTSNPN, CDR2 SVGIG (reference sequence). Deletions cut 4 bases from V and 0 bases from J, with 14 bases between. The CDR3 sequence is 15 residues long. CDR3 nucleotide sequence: TGTGCCTGGAACCCAACAGGAACTAGCACAGATACGCAGTATTTT. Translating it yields CAWNPTGTSTDTQYF.

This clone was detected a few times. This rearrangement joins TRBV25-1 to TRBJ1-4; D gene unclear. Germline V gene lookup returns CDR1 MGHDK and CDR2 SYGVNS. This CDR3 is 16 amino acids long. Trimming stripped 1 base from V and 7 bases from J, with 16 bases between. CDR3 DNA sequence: TGTGCCAGCAGTGAATTGGAAGGGTTTTCGGTTGAAAAACTGTTTTTT. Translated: CASSELEGFSVEKLFF. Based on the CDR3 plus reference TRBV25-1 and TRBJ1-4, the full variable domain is EADIYQTPRYLVIGTGKKITLECSQTMGHDKMYWYQQDPGMELHLIHYSYGVNSTEKGDLSSESTVSRIRTEHFPLTLESARPSHTSQYLCASSELEGFSVEKLFFGSGTQLSVL.

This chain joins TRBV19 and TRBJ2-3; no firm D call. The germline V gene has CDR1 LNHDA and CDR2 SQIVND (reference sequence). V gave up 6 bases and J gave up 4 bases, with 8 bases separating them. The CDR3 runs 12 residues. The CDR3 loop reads CASRASADTQYF. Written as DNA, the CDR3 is TGTGCCAGTAGGGCCTCCGCAGATACGCAGTATTTT.

CDR3 residues: CASSLGLADTYEQYF. The CDR3 region has the DNA TGTGCCAGCAGTTTGGGACTAGCGGATACCTACGAGCAGTACTTC. The rearrangement uses TRBV6-5 and TRBJ2-7; 11 bases agree with TRBD2. The CDR3 has 15 amino acids. Per the germline V gene, CDR1 is MNHEY and CDR2 is SVGAGI. Trimming at V came to 4 bases and at J to 2 bases, leaving 4 bases not matched to a gene.

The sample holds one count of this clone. In DNA, the CDR3 is TGCGCCAGCAGCTTGGCCCCCGGACGCTACCGGGACACCGGGGAGCTGTTTTTT. This sequence encodes CASSLAPGRYRDTGELFF. The chain links TRBV5-1 to TRBJ2-2; unclear D gene. CDR1 and CDR2 from the germline V gene are SGHRS and YFSETQ. The V and J ends lost 0 bases and 3 bases respectively, with 18 bases between them. This CDR3 has 18 residues.

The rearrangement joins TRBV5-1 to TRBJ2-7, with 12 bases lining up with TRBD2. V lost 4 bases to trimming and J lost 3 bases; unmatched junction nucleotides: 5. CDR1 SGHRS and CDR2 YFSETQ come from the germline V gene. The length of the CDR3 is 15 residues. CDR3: CASSEMTSGSYEQYF. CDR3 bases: TGCGCCAGCAGCGAGATGACTAGCGGGAGCTACGAGCAGTACTTC.

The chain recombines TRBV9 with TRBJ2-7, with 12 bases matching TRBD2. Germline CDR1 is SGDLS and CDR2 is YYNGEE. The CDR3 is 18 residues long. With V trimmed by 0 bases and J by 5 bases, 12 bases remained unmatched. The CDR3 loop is CASSVGLAGGPASHEQYF. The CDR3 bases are TGTGCCAGCAGCGTAGGCCTAGCGGGGGGGCCGGCCTCTCACGAGCAGTACTTC.

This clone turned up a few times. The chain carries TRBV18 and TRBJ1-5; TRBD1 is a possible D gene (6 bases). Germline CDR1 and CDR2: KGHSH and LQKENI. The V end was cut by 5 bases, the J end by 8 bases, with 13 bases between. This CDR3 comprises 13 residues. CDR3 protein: CASSAGDLEPQHF. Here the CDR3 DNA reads TGTGCCAGCTCAGCAGGGGATTTGGAGCCCCAGCATTTT.

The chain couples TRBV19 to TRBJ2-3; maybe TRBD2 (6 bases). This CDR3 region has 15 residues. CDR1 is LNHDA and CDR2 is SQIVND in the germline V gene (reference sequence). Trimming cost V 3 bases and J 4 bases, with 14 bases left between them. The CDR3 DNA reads TGTGCCAGTAGTATTGGCGGGAATAGGGCAGATACGCAGTATTTT. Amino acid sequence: CASSIGGNRADTQYF.

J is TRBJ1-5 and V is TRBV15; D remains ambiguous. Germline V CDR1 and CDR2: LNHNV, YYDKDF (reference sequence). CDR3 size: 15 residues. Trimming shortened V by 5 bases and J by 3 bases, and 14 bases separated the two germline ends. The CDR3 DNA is TGTGCCACCAGCTCCGAGTCCAGATTCAATCAGCCCCAGCATTTT. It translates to CATSSESRFNQPQHF. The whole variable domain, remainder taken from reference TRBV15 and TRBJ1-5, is DAMVIQNPRYQVTQFGKPVTLSCSQTLNHNVMYWYQQKSSQAPKLLFHYYDKDFNNEADTPDNFQSRRPNTSFCFLDIRSPGLGDTAMYLCATSSESRFNQPQHFGDGTRLSIL.

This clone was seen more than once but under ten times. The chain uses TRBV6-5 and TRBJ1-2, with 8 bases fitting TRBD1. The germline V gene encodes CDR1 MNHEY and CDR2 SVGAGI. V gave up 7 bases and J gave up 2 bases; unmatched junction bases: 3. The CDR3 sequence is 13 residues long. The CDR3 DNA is TGTGCCAGCACCGGACAGGGCAACTATGGCTACACCTTC. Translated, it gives CASTGQGNYGYTF.

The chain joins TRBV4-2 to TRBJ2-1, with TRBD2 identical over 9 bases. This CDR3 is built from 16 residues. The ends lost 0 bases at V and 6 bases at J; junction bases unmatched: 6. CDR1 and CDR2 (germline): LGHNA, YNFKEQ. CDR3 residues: CASSQDPAGGFNEQFF. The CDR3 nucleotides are TGTGCCAGCAGCCAAGATCCAGCGGGAGGTTTCAATGAGCAGTTCTTC.

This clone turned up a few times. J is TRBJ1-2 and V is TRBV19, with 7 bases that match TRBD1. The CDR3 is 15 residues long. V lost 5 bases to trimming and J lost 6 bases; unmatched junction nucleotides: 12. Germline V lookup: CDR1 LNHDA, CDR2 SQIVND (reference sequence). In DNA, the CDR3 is TGTGCCAGTAGTGCAGAGACAGGGATGTTCGATGGCTACACCTTC. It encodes CASSAETGMFDGYTF.